This passage covers 21 T cell receptor beta chains from one sample sequenced in a study of beta chain features in type 1 diabetes. Expressed TCRB transcripts got sequenced, as all isolated RNA was reverse transcribed. Clones were sequenced by immunoSEQ multiplex PCR, and TCRdb holds only the in-frame ones, with some missing. The profile covers 350,000 or so clones, with roughly a fifth appearing a single time and around 0.04% taken by the ten largest. Sample: naive CD4+ T cells from blood. All receptors come from a woman under 30 in good health.

This clone appeared a few times. The chain employs TRBV19 and TRBJ1-5; TRBD1 matches 8 bases. CDR3 length equals 15 residues. Trimming took 4 bases from V and 5 from J; bases not matched to a gene: 7. Germline CDR1 and CDR2: LNHDA and SQIVND (reference sequence). CDR3 in DNA: TGTGCCAGTAGTAGAGGACAGGGTGTGGATCAGCCCCAGCATTTT. Protein product: CASSRGQGVDQPQHF. Variable domain in full (rest from reference TRBV19 and TRBJ1-5): DGGITQSPKYLFRKEGQNVTLSCEQNLNHDAMYWYRQDPGQGLRLIYYSQIVNDFQKGDIAEGYSVSREKKESFPLTVTSAQKNPTAFYLCASSRGQGVDQPQHFGDGTRLSIL.

The chain links TRBV5-4 to TRBJ2-1, with a possible D match to TRBD2 (5 bases). Trimming removed 0 bases at V and 3 bases at J, with 10 bases between. Per the germline V gene, CDR1 is SGHNT and CDR2 is YYREEE (reference sequence). The CDR3 runs 15 residues. The CDR3 reads CASSLDGGRYNEQFF. The CDR3 DNA reads as TGTGCCAGCAGCTTGGATGGAGGACGCTACAATGAGCAGTTCTTC.

This clone was detected a few times. The chain couples TRBV7-2 to TRBJ2-3; TRBD2 matches at 7 bases. V trimming: 5 bases; J trimming: 4 bases; junction bases outside the gene matches: 9. This CDR3 has 15 amino acids. Germline V lookup: CDR1 SGHTA, CDR2 FQGNSA. CDR3 sequence (DNA): TGTGCCAGCAGCCCGAGACTAGCAAGGGCAGATACGCAGTATTTT. Its protein product is CASSPRLARADTQYF.

Only a few counts were recorded for this clone. The genes are TRBV7-2 and TRBJ2-3; 8 positions match TRBD2. CDR1 SGHTA and CDR2 FQGNSA come from the germline V gene. Germline trimming cut 4 bases from V and 0 bases from J; bases unmatched to any gene: 9. The CDR3 sequence is 17 residues long. The CDR3 DNA reads as TGTGCCAGCAGCTCCCCCCGGGGGGGGATCAGCACAGATACGCAGTATTTT. Translating it yields CASSSPRGGISTDTQYF.

The rearrangement links TRBV19 to TRBJ1-5, with TRBD1 identical over 10 bases. The ends lost 4 bases at V and 2 bases at J; junction bases unmatched: 8. Germline V gene sequence: CDR1 LNHDA, CDR2 SQIVND (reference sequence). CDR3 length: 17 residues. The CDR3 protein is CASSSPSGTGGNQPQHF. CDR3 DNA sequence: TGTGCCAGTAGTAGCCCCTCCGGGACAGGGGGCAATCAGCCCCAGCATTTT. The whole variable domain, filled in from reference TRBV19 and TRBJ1-5, reads DGGITQSPKYLFRKEGQNVTLSCEQNLNHDAMYWYRQDPGQGLRLIYYSQIVNDFQKGDIAEGYSVSREKKESFPLTVTSAQKNPTAFYLCASSSPSGTGGNQPQHFGDGTRLSIL.

The rearrangement links TRBV5-6 to TRBJ2-5; 8 bases are shared with TRBD2. After removal of 3 bases from V and 7 bases from J, the junction contained 8 bases not matched to a gene. CDR3 length equals 14 residues. Germline CDR1 and CDR2: SGHDT and YYEEEE. The CDR3 nucleotides read TGTGCCAGCAGCTCCCCCGGGAGGGGCGGGACCCAGTACTTC. Protein sequence: CASSSPGRGGTQYF.

This clone was recorded a few times. This chain links TRBV29-1 with TRBJ2-5; D possibly corresponds to TRBD2 (7 bases). V lost 6 bases and J lost 5, with 16 bases in between. Germline V gene data show CDR1 as SQVTM and CDR2 as ANQGSEA. The CDR3 runs 13 residues. CDR3 in amino acids: CSVLGGLTETQYF. CDR3 sequence (DNA): TGCAGCGTCCTGGGGGGGCTGACGGAGACCCAGTACTTC.

V is TRBV5-5 and J is TRBJ2-7; weak D call: TRBD1 (6 bases). This CDR3 has 15 residues. Germline V gives CDR1 SGHKS, CDR2 YYEKEE (reference sequence). Trimming stripped 4 bases from V and 2 bases from J, with 16 bases between. In nucleotides, the CDR3 is TGTGCCAGCAGCGTTGGACAGCTACCACCCTACGAGCAGTACTTC. It yields the protein CASSVGQLPPYEQYF.

This clone was picked up a small number of times. This chain uses TRBV5-6 with TRBJ1-1; D is uncertain. This CDR3 is built from 11 residues. The ends were cut back, 2 bases at V and 11 bases at J, with 10 bases in the middle. Germline CDR1 is SGHDT and CDR2 is YYEEEE. CDR3 sequence: CASSLHQAAFF. The CDR3 DNA is TGTGCCAGCAGCTTACACCAGGCGGCTTTCTTT.

This clone was seen a single time. The rearrangement uses TRBV7-9 and TRBJ1-4; D is undetermined. CDR3 length equals 15 residues. Germline loops: CDR1 SEHNR, CDR2 FQNEAQ (reference sequence). Trimming cost V 5 bases and J 4 bases, with 14 bases left between them. CDR3 region: CASSPLGSNNEKLFF. CDR3 coding DNA: TGTGCCAGCAGCCCCTTGGGCAGCAATAATGAAAAACTGTTTTTT.

In its sample, this clone was seen a few times. The chain recombines TRBV9 with TRBJ1-3; a possible D gene is TRBD1 (6 bases). Germline CDR1 and CDR2: SGDLS and YYNGEE. This CDR3 has 14 residues. Trimming cost V 3 bases and J 7 bases, with 14 bases left between them. The DNA for the CDR3 is TGTGCCAGCAGCGCGAGACAGGCCCCTAACACCATATATTTT. Its translation is CASSARQAPNTIYF.

This clone was recorded a few times. The J gene is TRBJ1-3, the V gene TRBV4-2; D remains unclear. The CDR3 runs 17 residues. V lost 3 bases, J lost 0 bases, and 15 bases lay in between. The germline V gene has CDR1 LGHNA and CDR2 YNFKEQ. The CDR3 DNA is TGTGCCAGCAGCCATGTTGGCGCGGCGACCTCTGGAAACACCATATATTTT. Its protein is CASSHVGAATSGNTIYF.

This clone was counted a few times. The chain combines TRBV10-3 with TRBJ2-7, with 9 bases lining up with TRBD1. J gave up 2 bases and V 7 bases, and 6 bases lay outside the gene matches. The germline CDR1 and CDR2 sequences are ENHRY and SYGVKD. The CDR3 runs 14 residues. The CDR3 spells CAINSGQGPYEQYF. The CDR3 region has the DNA TGTGCCATCAACTCAGGACAGGGGCCCTACGAGCAGTACTTC.

This chain uses TRBV9 with TRBJ1-5; 7 bases match TRBD1. This CDR3 spans 13 amino acids. Germline CDR1 and CDR2: SGDLS and YYNGEE. Losses at the gene ends were 3 bases for V and 9 bases for J; bases not matched to a gene: 6. The CDR3 nucleotides are TGTGCCAGCAGCGGTCGACAGGGAGGGCCCCAGCATTTT. Its translation: CASSGRQGGPQHF. Drawing the rest from reference TRBV9 and TRBJ1-5, the complete variable domain is DSGVTQTPKHLITATGQRVTLRCSPRSGDLSVYWYQQSLDQGLQFLIQYYNGEERAKGNILERFSAQQFPDLHSELNLSSLELGDSALYFCASSGRQGGPQHFGDGTRLSIL.

This clone turned up a few times. The chain links TRBV20-1 to TRBJ2-3; perhaps TRBD2 as D (5 bases). V lost 6 bases, J lost 5 bases, and 9 bases lay in between. Germline loops: CDR1 DFQATT, CDR2 SNEGSKA (reference sequence). CDR3 length: 11 amino acids. The CDR3 here is CSAELGDTQYF. CDR3 nucleotides: TGCAGTGCCGAACTAGGAGATACGCAGTATTTT.

This clone was counted a few times. This same CDR3 is encoded by further DNA sequences in the sample. The genes are TRBV18 and TRBJ2-1; 11 nucleotides match TRBD2. The J segment lost 3 bases and the V segment lost 3 bases, leaving 4 bases of the junction unmatched. Germline CDR1 KGHSH, CDR2 LQKENI. This CDR3 comprises 16 residues. CDR3 protein: CASSPPGTSGYNEQFF. CDR3 nucleotides: TGTGCCAGCTCACCTCCCGGGACTAGCGGCTACAATGAGCAGTTCTTC.

The gene calls are TRBV7-2 and TRBJ2-3, with D unclear. The germline V gene encodes CDR1 SGHTA and CDR2 FQGNSA. Trimming removed 3 bases from V and 2 bases from J, with 6 bases in between. The CDR3 extends over 13 amino acids. As DNA, the CDR3 is TGTGCCAGCAGCTTCGGTAACACAGATACGCAGTATTTT. Amino acids: CASSFGNTDTQYF.

On this clone itself: The sample carries other DNA sequences with the same CDR3. The chain is built from TRBV18 and TRBJ1-1, with D maybe TRBD1 (6 bases). Between the trimmed V and J ends, which lost 2 bases and 1 base, there was a span of 8 bases. The CDR3 is 14 residues long. The germline V gene has CDR1 KGHSH and CDR2 LQKENI. The CDR3 loop reads CASSPGGENTEAFF. As DNA, the CDR3 is TGTGCCAGCTCACCAGGGGGCGAGAACACTGAAGCTTTCTTT.

This chain joins TRBV7-2 and TRBJ2-3; D may be TRBD1 (6 bases). With 0 bases removed from V and 4 bases from J, the gap between germline ends came to 11 bases. CDR1 is SGHTA and CDR2 is FQGNSA in the germline V gene. The CDR3 loop spans 15 amino acids. The CDR3 loop is CASSLAGAGSDTQYF. The CDR3 coding sequence is TGTGCCAGCAGCTTAGCGGGGGCCGGGTCAGATACGCAGTATTTT. Together with reference TRBV7-2 and TRBJ2-3, the CDR3 gives the full variable domain: GAGVSQSPSNKVTEKGKDVELRCDPISGHTALYWYRQSLGQGLEFLIYFQGNSAPDKSGLPSDRFSAERTGGSVSTLTIQRTQQEDSAVYLCASSLAGAGSDTQYFGPGTRLTVL.

This clone was observed a few times. The chain couples TRBV18 to TRBJ1-5; TRBD1 is a possible D gene (5 bases). Germline values: CDR1 KGHSH, CDR2 LQKENI. V was shortened by 3 bases and J by 6 bases, with 15 bases between the two germline ends. The CDR3 is made up of 15 amino acids. CDR3 coding DNA: TGTGCCAGCTCACCCCGCTCAGGCAGGGTTCAGCCCCAGCATTTT. Translated, it gives CASSPRSGRVQPQHF.

The chain couples TRBV30 to TRBJ1-1; TRBD1 might be the D (6 bases). Trimming removed 8 bases from V and 0 bases from J, with 16 bases in between. From germline, CDR1 is GTSNPN and CDR2 SVGIG (reference sequence). The CDR3 is 14 amino acids. The DNA for the CDR3 is TGTGCCCTGGACCGCGGACAGTTGAACACTGAAGCTTTCTTT. Translating it yields CALDRGQLNTEAFF. Combining the CDR3 with reference TRBV30 and TRBJ1-1 gives the whole variable domain SQTIHQWPATLVQPVGSPLSLECTVEGTSNPNLYWYRQAAGRGLQLLFYSVGIGQISSEVPQNLSASRPQDRQFILSSKKLLLSDSGFYLCALDRGQLNTEAFFGQGTRLTVV.